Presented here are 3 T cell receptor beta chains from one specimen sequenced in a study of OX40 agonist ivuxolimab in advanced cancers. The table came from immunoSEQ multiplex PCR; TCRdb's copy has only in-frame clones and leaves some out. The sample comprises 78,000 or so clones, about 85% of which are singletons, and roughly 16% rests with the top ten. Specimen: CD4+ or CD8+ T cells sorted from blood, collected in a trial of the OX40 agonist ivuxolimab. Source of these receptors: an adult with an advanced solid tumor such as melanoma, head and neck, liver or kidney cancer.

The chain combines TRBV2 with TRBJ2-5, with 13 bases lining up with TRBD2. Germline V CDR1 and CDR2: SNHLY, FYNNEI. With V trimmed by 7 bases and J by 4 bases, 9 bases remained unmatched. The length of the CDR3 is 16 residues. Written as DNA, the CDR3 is TGTGCCAGCAAGTCACTAGCGGGAGGGTTTCGAGAGACCCAGTACTTC. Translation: CASKSLAGGFRETQYF.

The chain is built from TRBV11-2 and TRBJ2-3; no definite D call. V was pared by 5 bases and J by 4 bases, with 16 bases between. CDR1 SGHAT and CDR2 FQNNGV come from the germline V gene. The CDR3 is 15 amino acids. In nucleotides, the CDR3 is TGTGCCAGCAGCGAAATCGTGGGGATTGCAGATACGCAGTATTTT. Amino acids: CASSEIVGIADTQYF.

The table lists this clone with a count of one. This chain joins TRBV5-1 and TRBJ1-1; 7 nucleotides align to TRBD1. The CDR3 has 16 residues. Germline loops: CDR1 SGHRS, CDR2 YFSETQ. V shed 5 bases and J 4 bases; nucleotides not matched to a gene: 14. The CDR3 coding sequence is TGCGCCAGCAGTTACCTTAGTTCGACAGGGACCACTGAAGCTTTCTTT. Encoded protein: CASSYLSSTGTTEAFF.